These 9 T cell receptor beta chains were sequenced from one sample in a study of cytomegalovirus exposure and HLA in healthy donors. Primers included in the PCR were 60 Vbeta and 13 Jbeta primers. Here immunoSEQ multiplex PCR was the method, and the copy in TCRdb shows in-frame clones only, minus some. The sample spans tens of thousands of clones; the ten largest clones claim roughly 5.8%. The sequencing input was PBMCs. The receptors derive from a human donor in good health.

The CDR3 sequence: CASEQGSGADTQYF. CDR3 bases: TGTGCCAGTGAACAGGGGTCCGGCGCAGATACGCAGTATTTT. V and J are TRBV6-1 and TRBJ2-3; the match to TRBD1 covers 7 bases. Germline CDR1 reads MNHNS; CDR2 reads SASEGT. The CDR3 sequence is 14 residues long. V shed 9 bases and J 4 bases; nucleotides not matched to a gene: 10.

The chain uses TRBV10-3 and TRBJ1-5; 7 bases align to TRBD1. Germline V lookup: CDR1 ENHRY, CDR2 SYGVKD. V lost 6 bases to trimming and J lost 5 bases; unmatched junction nucleotides: 7. The CDR3 runs 14 residues. This CDR3 is CAISRDSQYQPQHF. The CDR3 nucleotides read TGTGCCATCAGCCGGGACAGCCAGTATCAGCCCCAGCATTTT.

The chain links TRBV5-1 to TRBJ1-1, with 10 positions matching TRBD1. Germline CDR1 SGHRS, CDR2 YFSETQ. This CDR3 contains 15 residues. Trimming took 0 bases from V and 5 from J; bases not matched to a gene: 4. CDR3 DNA: TGCGCCAGCAGCTTGGCCGGGACAGGGGCGACTGAAGCTTTCTTT. Its protein is CASSLAGTGATEAFF.

V usage is TRBV30 and J usage is TRBJ1-1; a weak D match, TRBD1 (5 bases). Germline V gene lookup returns CDR1 GTSNPN and CDR2 SVGIG (reference sequence). The CDR3 has 12 amino acids. V was clipped by 5 bases and J by 3 bases, with 10 bases between them. CDR3 DNA sequence: TGTGCCTGGGGCTGGGGGGACACTGAAGCTTTCTTT. It translates to CAWGWGDTEAFF.

The chain employs TRBV5-4 and TRBJ1-1, with D hard to call. Germline-derived CDR1 and CDR2 are SGHNT and YYREEE (reference sequence). This CDR3 is 13 amino acids long. Between the trimmed V and J ends, which lost 0 bases and 7 bases, there was a span of 10 bases. For the CDR3, the DNA is TGTGCCAGCAGCTTGGGCGCCCACGGTGAAGCTTTCTTT. Its protein is CASSLGAHGEAFF.

This sequence joins TRBV30 and TRBJ2-7; possible D gene TRBD2, 7 bases. V gave up 4 bases and J gave up 4 bases, with 11 bases separating them. This CDR3 contains 12 residues. CDR1 is GTSNPN, CDR2 SVGIG, per germline (reference sequence). Written as DNA, the CDR3 is TGTGCCTGGAATAGGGGGGGTTACGAGCAGTACTTC. It is translated as CAWNRGGYEQYF.

The chain combines TRBV19 with TRBJ2-1; the D is unclear. V was pared by 5 bases and J by 9 bases, with 8 bases between. The CDR3 totals 11 residues. The V gene's germline CDR1 is LNHDA and CDR2 SQIVND (reference sequence). The CDR3 region is CASSDRVEQFF. The CDR3, as DNA: TGTGCCAGTAGTGATCGGGTTGAGCAGTTCTTC.

The chain has TRBV5-6 and TRBJ2-3; TRBD2 matches 10 bases. V gave up 0 bases and J gave up 1 base; unmatched junction bases: 2. Germline V gene data show CDR1 as SGHDT and CDR2 as YYEEEE. The CDR3 spans 16 residues. Written as DNA, the CDR3 is TGTGCCAGCAGCTTGGCTCTAGCGGGGGGCACAGATACGCAGTATTTT. Translation: CASSLALAGGTDTQYF.

The chain employs TRBV28 and TRBJ1-4; no firm D call. In germline, CDR1 is MDHEN, CDR2 SYDVKM. Deletions cut 6 bases from V and 8 bases from J, with 16 bases between. The CDR3 contains 14 residues. This CDR3 is CASRSQSDAEKLFF. CDR3 sequence (DNA): TGTGCCAGCAGGAGTCAATCTGATGCCGAAAAACTGTTTTTT.